The clone carrying this T cell receptor (beta chain) was detected ten times or more. The junction differs from germline at one of its ends, possibly a read error. This sample is part of a study of T cells after yellow fever vaccination. Germline CDR1 is LGHNA and CDR2 is YSLEER. The CDR3 is 14 amino acids. Study-wide results and caveats: Weaker overall, the secondary response nonetheless peaked faster (day 5 versus 15).

Making TCR cDNA involved 5'RACE template switching, which added UMIs and a universal primer site. TCRdb fed the 5' RACE reads into MiXCR, producing one record per CDR3 protein. The sample records roughly 45,000 distinct CDR3 sequences, 6.5% to 8.5% being singletons. The V call is TRBV4-3, the J call TRBJ2-7; D not resolved. The TCR originated in a man aged 30-40 years who received the YFV17D yellow fever vaccine. The sample was CD8+ T cells not binding an NS4B(214-222) dextramer, sorted from PBMCs, taken 45 days after the yellow fever booster vaccination. The CDR3 DNA sequence: TGCGCTAGCAGCCAAGTCATCTCTGTCTACGAGCAGTACTTC. Protein: CASSQVISVYEQYF.